The 6 T cell receptor beta chains given below trace back to one sample, sequenced in a study of regulatory T cells in long-lasting Graves disease. Investigators prepared the TCR beta libraries by applying iRepertoire HTBI primers and Arm-PCR of CDR3 regions. TCRdb re-called the multiplex PCR reads through MiXCR, storing one row per CDR3 protein. The repertoire consists of 450,000 to 600,000 distinct CDR3 sequences, with around an eighth occurring once and the leading ten covering 10%. The time point denotes: newly diagnosed GD, antithyroid drugs for less than 3 months. PBMC-extracted RNA yielded the TCR library. These same data were also listed under a study on T cells in Graves' hyperthyroidism and ophthalmopathy.

This specimen consisted of peripheral blood mononuclear cells (PBMCs), obtained at new diagnosis, from a patient treated with antithyroid drugs. Receptors originate from a young man with Graves disease.

This clonotype was found many times. This chain connects TRBV20-1 to TRBJ2-3, with a tentative D call TRBD1 (6 bases). CDR3 size: 14 residues. Germline CDR1 and CDR2: DFQATT and SNEGSKA (reference sequence). The germline V and J ends were trimmed by 3 bases and 1 base, with 11 bases remaining between them. The DNA of the CDR3 is TGCAGTGCTAGTGGATACAGGGGCACAGATACGCAGTATTTT. As protein: CSASGYRGTDTQYF.

This clonotype has at least ten counts. The V gene is TRBV12-3 or TRBV12-4, the J gene TRBJ1-4; D might be TRBD1 (5 bases). The germline V and J ends were trimmed by 6 bases and 5 bases, with 13 bases remaining between them. The CDR3 totals 14 residues. The CDR3 DNA reads TGTGCCAGCAGCCCCGGGGGACTGAATGAAAAACTGTTTTTT. Translation gives CASSPGGLNEKLFF.

The chain links TRBV28 to TRBJ1-6, with D possibly being TRBD1 (6 bases). Trimming took off 6 bases at V and 9 bases at J, with 18 bases between the two ends. Per germline, CDR1 MDHEN and CDR2 SYDVKM. The CDR3 contains 15 residues. The CDR3 sequence: CASRPPTGLGSPLHF. The CDR3 nucleotides read TGTGCCAGCAGGCCTCCAACAGGGTTGGGTTCACCCCTCCACTTT.

This clonotype was picked up many times. The chain couples TRBV29-1 to TRBJ2-3; no clear D gene. The germline CDR1 and CDR2 sequences are SQVTM and ANQGSEA. The CDR3 is 12 residues long. Trimming took 2 bases from V and 3 from J, leaving 6 bases between them. CDR3 bases: TGCAGCGTTGAAATGGCGACAGATACGCAGTATTTT. Its protein product is CSVEMATDTQYF.

In its sample, this clonotype was seen many times. The genes are TRBV11-2 and TRBJ2-2, with D uncertain. CDR1 is SGHAT, CDR2 FQNNGV, per germline. The length of the CDR3 is 17 residues. V was pared by 3 bases and J by 9 bases, with 23 bases between. CDR3 residues: CASSFTTPRALDWELFF. Here the CDR3 DNA reads TGTGCCAGCAGCTTCACAACGCCCCGGGCCCTCGATTGGGAGCTGTTTTTT.

The table lists this clonotype with many counts. For the CDR3, the DNA is TGTGCCACCAGTGATTTGGCTCCCCGGAAAGATACGCAGTATTTT. Its translation is CATSDLAPRKDTQYF. The V and J genes are TRBV24-1 and TRBJ2-3, with unresolved D. Germline CDR1 and CDR2: KGHDR and SFDVKD. The CDR3 spans 15 residues. Trimming cost V 0 bases and J 5 bases, with 11 bases left between them.